This T cell receptor beta chain was profiled in a study of OX40 agonist ivuxolimab in advanced cancers. For the wider study: Ivuxolimab was an agonistic, fully human IgG2 monoclonal antibody directed against OX40 (CD134), a costimulatory receptor. The paper covers the monotherapy dose-escalation part of the phase I ivuxolimab trial, which included N = 52 patients. The point of sequencing TCRbeta in the periphery was to test whether ivuxolimab changed TCR sequence diversity and drove clonal T-cell expansion. Partial responses occurred in three dose-escalation patients, of whom one had hepatocellular carcinoma and two had cutaneous melanoma. Intravenous ivuxolimab was administered to patients every 2 weeks at six dose levels: 0.01, 0.1, 0.3, 1.5, 3 and 10 mg/kg. The dose-escalation cohort was over 70% male with a mean age of around 62 years, ranging from 23 to 79. Of the approximately 53 patients in dose escalation, about 20 had hepatocellular carcinoma, approximately 15 had melanoma, 9 had renal cell carcinoma and 9 had head and neck cancer. Prior anti-PD-1, anti-PD-L1 or anti-CTLA-4 therapy was permitted, and checkpoint inhibitors had been received by 40% to 50% of dose-escalation patients.

For sequencing of the TCRbeta CDR3 region, genomic DNA was extracted from the sorted cells. TCRbeta CDR3 regions were sequenced using the immunoSEQ Assay. TCRdb mirrors the immuneACCESS table, restricted to in-frame sequences. Some clones are absent from its copies; in checked studies, under half trace to an unresolved V gene, and the reason for the others is unknown. Within this sample are around 100,000 clones, with about 89% of them counted one time only. Of the sample, roughly 0.15% falls within the top ten clones. Study-wide findings and limitations: Low levels of normalized T-cell clonal expansion were also seen in some patients who did not respond. In the 0.1-3.0 mg/kg groups, partial responders were among the patients with the lowest normalized peripheral clonal expansion, particularly in CD8+ T cells. After ivuxolimab, expanded clones were on average more numerous among CD8+ T cells than among CD4+ T cells. The antigen specificity of the clonally expanded peripheral T cells was not determined. At doses of 0.1 to 3.0 mg/kg, clonal expansion of both CD4+ and CD8+ T cells in blood was seen between baseline and week 6.

Patients with autoimmune disease history or receiving systemic immunosuppression were excluded from the trial. Peripheral blood for TCR sequencing was collected from all dose cohorts at baseline, on cycle 4 day 1, and on cycle 7 day 1. Samples were obtained from an open-label, multicenter, first-in-human phase I dose-escalation trial of ivuxolimab. Adults with locally advanced or metastatic melanoma, renal cell, hepatocellular, or head and neck squamous cell carcinoma were enrolled in the trial. Before TCR sequencing, CD4+ and CD8+ T cells were separately sorted from peripheral blood. This clone was seen only a few times. The antigen it binds to is not known. Base quality data are lacking; no much larger clone is found one base away. CDR1 MNHEY and CDR2 SVGAGI were looked up in the germline V gene. Relative to germline, V is 4 bases shorter and J is 3 bases shorter, with 6 bases between their ends. The CDR3 starts with the cysteine, ends with the phenylalanine, and has 12 residues. CDR3 DNA is the only sequence kept; it has 36 bases, read in frame from the first base.

The chain is made from TRBV6-5 and TRBJ2-5, with no confident D gene call. The clonotype was recovered from an adult with an advanced solid tumor such as melanoma, head and neck, liver or kidney cancer. The sequencing used CD4+ or CD8+ T cells sorted from blood, collected in a trial of the OX40 agonist ivuxolimab. Here the CDR3 is given as CASSFGKETQYF. The nucleotide sequence is given as TGTGCCAGCAGTTTCGGAAAAGAGACCCAGTACTTC.